These 24 T cell receptor beta chains share one sample of origin, sequenced in a study of identical twins. TCRdb passed the 5' RACE reads through MiXCR, listing each CDR3 protein once. The sample includes hundreds of thousands of distinct CDR3 sequences, roughly 8% seen only once; the top ten take 0.75% to 1%. In addition, the sample was reused for a study of yellow fever vaccine responses in identical twins.

Sequencing used PBMCs. The source is a woman aged 18-29 years in good health.

V usage is TRBV14 and J usage is TRBJ2-1; 11 bases are a match to TRBD2. There are 15 residues in the CDR3. The V gene end was trimmed by 3 bases and the J gene end by 10 bases; junction bases not matched to a gene: 8. The V gene's germline CDR1 is SGHDN and CDR2 FVKESK. CDR3 sequence reads: CASSQTSGIRREQFF. The CDR3 DNA reads as TGTGCCAGCAGCCAGACTAGCGGGATACGTCGAGAGCAGTTCTTC. Based on the CDR3 plus reference TRBV14 and TRBJ2-1, the full variable domain is EAGVTQFPSHSVIEKGQTVTLRCDPISGHDNLYWYRRVMGKEIKFLLHFVKESKQDESGMPNNRFLAERTGGTYSTLKVQPAELEDSGVYFCASSQTSGIRREQFFGPGTRLTVL.

This clonotype turned up a few times. The chain combines TRBV7-2 with TRBJ2-2, with 8 bases aligning to TRBD2. The germline gives CDR1 SGHTA, CDR2 FQGNSA. Trimming cost V 5 bases and J 6 bases; bases outside gene matches: 11. This CDR3 is built from 16 residues. The CDR3 region is CASSPPGRGGPGELFF. CDR3 nucleotides: TGTGCCAGCAGCCCCCCCGGACGCGGGGGGCCCGGGGAGCTGTTTTTT. The entire variable domain, with the rest obtained from reference TRBV7-2 and TRBJ2-2, is as follows: GAGVSQSPSNKVTEKGKDVELRCDPISGHTALYWYRQSLGQGLEFLIYFQGNSAPDKSGLPSDRFSAERTGGSVSTLTIQRTQQEDSAVYLCASSPPGRGGPGELFFGEGSRLTVL.

The CDR3 sequence: CASSFLRGGTEAFF. The CDR3 DNA reads as TGTGCCAGCAGCTTCCTTCGGGGGGGGACTGAAGCTTTCTTT. The chain links TRBV7-6 to TRBJ1-1, with a tentative D call TRBD1 (5 bases). The CDR3 totals 14 residues. Trimming removed 3 bases at V and 5 bases at J, with 13 bases between. CDR1 and CDR2 from the germline V gene are SGHVS and FNYEAQ.

There are many counts of this clonotype. The chain is built from TRBV11-2 and TRBJ2-1; 7 bases fit TRBD2. The length of the CDR3 is 16 residues. V trimming: 3 bases; J trimming: 4 bases; junction bases outside the gene matches: 9. Germline assignment: CDR1 SGHAT and CDR2 FQNNGV. The CDR3 loop reads CASSFSGLSVYNEQFF. CDR3 DNA sequence: TGTGCCAGCAGCTTTAGCGGGTTGAGTGTATACAATGAGCAGTTCTTC.

The V and J genes are TRBV7-2 and TRBJ2-4, with D possibly TRBD1 on 7 matching bases. The V gene's germline CDR1 is SGHTA and CDR2 FQGNSA. The V and J ends lost 8 bases and 1 base respectively, with 12 bases between them. The CDR3 is made up of 14 amino acids. CDR3 sequence (DNA): TGTGCCAGCGGACCAGGGGGGGCCAAAAACATTCAGTACTTC. Translated, it gives CASGPGGAKNIQYF.

The table lists this clonotype with many counts. V and J are TRBV7-2 and TRBJ2-7; D uncertain. Germline V gene data show CDR1 as SGHTA and CDR2 as FQGNSA. This CDR3 spans 12 amino acids. Between the trimmed V and J ends, which lost 5 bases and 0 bases, there was a span of 5 bases. The CDR3, as DNA: TGTGCCAGCAGCGAAAGCTCCTACGAGCAGTACTTC. It translates to CASSESSYEQYF.

In this sample, this clonotype turned up a few times. The V and J genes are TRBV27 and TRBJ2-5, with D perhaps TRBD1 (6 bases). Trimming shortened V by 5 bases and J by 1 base, and 14 bases separated the two germline ends. This CDR3 has 15 amino acids. Germline loops: CDR1 MNHEY, CDR2 SMNVEV (reference sequence). Here the CDR3 reads CASSPDRGAQETQYF. In DNA form, the CDR3 reads TGTGCCAGCAGTCCGGACAGAGGGGCCCAAGAGACCCAGTACTTC.

This chain links TRBV5-1 with TRBJ2-3, with TRBD2 identical over 12 bases. The CDR3 loop spans 15 amino acids. CDR1 is SGHRS, CDR2 YFSETQ, per germline. Trimming removed 2 bases from V and 5 bases from J; junction bases left unmatched: 3. In DNA, the CDR3 is TGCGCCAGCAGCTTCGTGACTAGCGGGGGAGATACGCAGTATTTT. Its translation: CASSFVTSGGDTQYF.

The chain couples TRBV20-1 to TRBJ2-5; D is unclear. V lost 5 bases to trimming and J lost 2 bases, with 9 bases between them. CDR1 is DFQATT, CDR2 SNEGSKA, per germline (reference sequence). This CDR3 spans 12 amino acids. In DNA, the CDR3 is TGCAGTGCTCCCACCCGTCAAGAGACCCAGTACTTC. Translating it yields CSAPTRQETQYF.

This clonotype was counted a few times. The chain couples TRBV20-1 to TRBJ1-1; D is uncertain. This CDR3 comprises 12 residues. The ends were cut back, 4 bases at V and 1 base at J, with 7 bases in the middle. From germline, CDR1 is DFQATT and CDR2 SNEGSKA (reference sequence). The CDR3 nucleotides are TGCAGTGCTATCAGGTCGAACACTGAAGCTTTCTTT. As protein: CSAIRSNTEAFF.

This clonotype was seen ten or more times. V usage is TRBV5-1 and J usage is TRBJ1-1; the D gene is possibly TRBD1 (6 bases). V was pared by 0 bases and J by 5 bases, with 20 bases between. Per germline, CDR1 SGHRS and CDR2 YFSETQ. This CDR3 spans 17 amino acids. The CDR3 is CASSLGRTGRSGTEAFF. CDR3 bases: TGCGCCAGCAGCTTGGGACGCACAGGGAGGTCTGGGACTGAAGCTTTCTTT.

In its sample, this clonotype was seen a few times. This chain connects TRBV24-1 to TRBJ2-1; the match to TRBD2 covers 8 bases. There are 17 residues in the CDR3. Per germline, CDR1 KGHDR and CDR2 SFDVKD. J gave up 6 bases and V 4 bases, and 13 bases lay outside the gene matches. The CDR3 nucleotides are TGTGCCACCAGTGACCCCTCCACTAGCGGAACCTTCAATGAGCAGTTCTTC. Its protein is CATSDPSTSGTFNEQFF.

This clonotype was counted a few times. The CDR3 spells CASSLEGLAGGPSSGANVLTF. The CDR3 region has the DNA TGCGCCAGCAGCTTAGAGGGACTAGCGGGAGGGCCCAGTTCTGGGGCCAACGTCCTGACTTTC. The chain links TRBV5-1 to TRBJ2-6; TRBD2 agrees at 16 bases. In germline, CDR1 is SGHRS, CDR2 YFSETQ. The CDR3 loop spans 21 amino acids. The V segment lost 2 bases and the J segment 1 base; nucleotides outside the gene matches: 9.

The chain combines TRBV12-3 or TRBV12-4 with TRBJ2-7, with D unresolved. Trimming removed 2 bases at V and 2 bases at J, with 7 bases between. This CDR3 is 13 amino acids long. The CDR3 reads CASSLIQPYEQYF. The CDR3 DNA sequence: TGTGCCAGCAGTTTAATACAGCCCTACGAGCAGTACTTC.

This rearrangement joins TRBV7-3 to TRBJ2-5, with 10 bases matching TRBD2. The V segment lost 2 bases and the J segment 5 bases; nucleotides outside the gene matches: 17. Germline CDR1 reads SGHTA; CDR2 reads FQGTGA. This CDR3 has 19 residues. The CDR3 is CASSLSGGSGGLQGETQYF. The DNA of the CDR3 is TGTGCCAGCAGCTTATCGGGAGGTAGCGGGGGGCTACAAGGGGAGACCCAGTACTTC.

This clonotype has a handful of counts. V is TRBV20-1 and J is TRBJ2-4; D is unclear. Trimming removed 5 bases at V and 0 bases at J, with 11 bases between. Germline V gives CDR1 DFQATT, CDR2 SNEGSKA (reference sequence). The CDR3 runs to 14 residues. CDR3 protein: CSAPAPIAKNIQYF. In DNA, the CDR3 is TGCAGTGCTCCCGCGCCCATAGCCAAAAACATTCAGTACTTC.

The sample holds a few counts of this clonotype. This chain links TRBV12-3 or TRBV12-4 with TRBJ2-7; 7 bases match TRBD2. J lost 4 bases, V lost 5 bases, and 2 bases had no gene match. The CDR3 length is 12 residues. The CDR3 sequence is CASSMGGYEQYF. The DNA for the CDR3 is TGTGCCAGCAGTATGGGGGGGTACGAGCAGTACTTC.

The table lists this clonotype with many counts. As DNA, the CDR3 is TGTGCCAGCAGCCAAGATCGAGGGACTAGCGGGAGCGCCTACGAGCAGTACTTC. Amino acids: CASSQDRGTSGSAYEQYF. This chain links TRBV3-1 with TRBJ2-7; TRBD2 agrees at 14 bases. This CDR3 contains 18 residues. The germline CDR1 and CDR2 sequences are LGHDT and YNNKEL (reference sequence). V was clipped by 0 bases and J by 2 bases; unmatched bases: 6.

J is TRBJ2-5 and V is TRBV28, with unresolved D. This CDR3 has 13 residues. The germline CDR1 and CDR2 sequences are MDHEN and SYDVKM. Trimming pared 3 bases from V and 1 base from J, leaving 6 bases between. CDR3 region: CASSFAFQETQYF. CDR3 nucleotides: TGTGCCAGCAGTTTTGCTTTCCAAGAGACCCAGTACTTC.

This clonotype was seen at least ten times. The V call is TRBV5-1, the J call TRBJ2-1; 10 bases are shared with TRBD1. The CDR3 loop spans 14 amino acids. Germline loops: CDR1 SGHRS, CDR2 YFSETQ. V lost 4 bases to trimming and J lost 4 bases; unmatched junction nucleotides: 2. The CDR3 region is CASSGTGVYNEQFF. The CDR3 bases are TGCGCCAGCAGCGGGACAGGGGTTTACAATGAGCAGTTCTTC.

The gene calls are TRBV5-1 and TRBJ2-7; weak D call: TRBD1 (6 bases). V dropped 0 bases and J dropped 0 bases, with 13 bases sitting between them. This CDR3 region has 16 residues. Germline V gives CDR1 SGHRS, CDR2 YFSETQ. Here the CDR3 reads CASSLAGTFLSYEQYF. DNA for the CDR3: TGCGCCAGCAGCTTGGCCGGGACATTCCTCTCCTACGAGCAGTACTTC.

The sample holds a few counts of this clonotype. The junction and the germline gene differ at one end; a read error may be behind it. The V gene is TRBV3-1, the J gene TRBJ2-5; D is ambiguous. The CDR3 consists of 17 residues. CDR1 and CDR2 from the germline V gene are LGHDT and YNNKEL (reference sequence). CDR3 coding DNA: TGTGCCACCAGCCAAAACTACCAGAGAACCTTCCCAGAGACCCAGTACTTC. It specifies CATSQNYQRTFPETQYF.

This clonotype was recorded a few times. This rearrangement joins TRBV9 to TRBJ2-5; 10 nucleotides agree with TRBD2. CDR1 SGDLS and CDR2 YYNGEE come from the germline V gene. The CDR3 extends over 15 amino acids. Germline trimming cut 2 bases from V and 5 bases from J; bases unmatched to any gene: 6. For the CDR3, the DNA is TGTGCCAGCAGCGTCAGCGGGGGGGCCTTCGAGACCCAGTACTTC. Its protein is CASSVSGGAFETQYF.

This clonotype was seen a few times. This CDR3 is CASSYRGSGGGYTF. The CDR3 DNA reads as TGTGCCAGCAGTTACAGGGGGAGTGGGGGCGGCTACACCTTC. The J gene is TRBJ1-2, the V gene TRBV6-5; the D gene is possibly TRBD1 (6 bases). The CDR3 is 14 residues long. Deletions cut 2 bases from V and 8 bases from J, with 15 bases between. Germline V gene sequence: CDR1 MNHEY, CDR2 SVGAGI.